This T cell receptor beta chain was profiled in a study of shared clonotypes between healthy human individuals. Across the study: Donors had three CD4 naive, three CD4 memory, two CD8 naive and one CD8 memory plate apiece.

This clone was counted once. Its target is not known. Germline V gene lookup returns CDR1 SGDLS and CDR2 YYNGEE. V lost 4 bases and J lost 5; bases outside the gene matches: 6. There are 14 residues in the CDR3. Points from the study as a whole: Generation probabilities were higher for clonotypes shared across all four sorted-subset donors than for unshared ones.

The assay was immunoSEQ multiplex PCR, and TCRdb's table has in-frame clones only and misses some. Here the sample spans about 2 million clones, roughly 94% being singletons. Naive CD8 cells lacked CD45RO, underwent positive selection for CCR7 and left out terminally differentiated effector memory CD45RA+ cells. This clonotype was sampled from a man younger than 30 in good health. The specimen was naive CD8+ T cells sorted from blood. The V call is TRBV9, the J call TRBJ2-1; TRBD1 matches at 7 bases. CDR3 bases: TGTGCCAGCAGCTCAAGGGGACAGAACAATGAGCAGTTCTTC. This gives the protein CASSSRGQNNEQFF.